The 21 T cell receptor beta chains reported below all come from one sample, sequenced in a study of regulatory T cells in long-lasting Graves disease. Building the TCR beta libraries relied on iRepertoire HTBI primers, and CDR3 regions underwent Arm-PCR. TCRdb reprocessed the multiplex PCR reads with MiXCR, giving one entry per CDR3 protein. The sample lists 350,000 to 500,000 distinct CDR3 sequences, 14% occurring once. Stated time point: newly diagnosed GD, antithyroid drugs for less than 3 months. PBMC RNA served as the TCR library source. A further study also used this sample, focusing on T cells in Graves' hyperthyroidism and ophthalmopathy.

Sequencing was performed on peripheral blood mononuclear cells (PBMCs), taken at new diagnosis, from a patient treated with antithyroid drugs. The receptors derive from a woman in her forties or fifties with Graves disease.

Only a few counts were recorded for this clonotype. This sequence joins TRBV6-1 and TRBJ1-1, with 9 bases fitting TRBD1. Germline lookup yields CDR1 MNHNS and CDR2 SASEGT. After removal of 6 bases from V and 3 bases from J, the junction contained 8 bases not matched to a gene. There are 15 residues in the CDR3. CDR3 region: CASSTQGAGYTEAFF. CDR3 sequence (DNA): TGTGCCAGCAGCACACAGGGGGCTGGGTACACTGAAGCTTTCTTT.

This clonotype was observed a handful of times. The chain has TRBV6-2 or TRBV6-3 and TRBJ2-1, with 9 bases that match TRBD1. With V trimmed by 5 bases and J by 8 bases, 10 bases remained unmatched. Per germline, CDR1 MNHEY and CDR2 SVGEGT. The length of the CDR3 is 15 residues. The CDR3 DNA reads as TGTGCCAGCAGTGAGCAAGGACAGGGGAGTGATGAGCAGTTCTTC. This encodes CASSEQGQGSDEQFF.

The table lists this clonotype with many counts. The rearrangement uses TRBV27 and TRBJ2-4; a possible D gene is TRBD2 (6 bases). V lost 6 bases to trimming and J lost 0 bases, with 15 bases between them. CDR3 size: 16 residues. Germline CDR1 and CDR2: MNHEY and SMNVEV (reference sequence). The chain's CDR3 is CASRGGVAIAKNIQYF. CDR3 sequence (DNA): TGTGCCAGCAGGGGGGGAGTTGCCATAGCCAAAAACATTCAGTACTTC.

This clonotype was observed at least ten times. The rearrangement links TRBV28 to TRBJ2-7, with 7 bases that match TRBD1. Germline V gives CDR1 MDHEN, CDR2 SYDVKM. CDR3 length: 16 residues. With 2 bases clipped from V and 2 bases from J, the junction kept 9 bases outside the gene matches. The CDR3 is CASSLGTAPLPYEQYF. In nucleotides, the CDR3 is TGTGCCAGCAGTTTAGGGACAGCTCCTTTACCCTACGAGCAGTACTTC.

This clonotype was recorded many times. This sequence joins TRBV11-3 and TRBJ2-3; D is uncertain. The V and J ends lost 5 bases and 5 bases respectively, with 11 bases between them. In germline, CDR1 is SGHNT, CDR2 YENEEA. The CDR3 contains 13 residues. Here the CDR3 DNA reads TGTGCCAGCAGCGGCAGGAGTGAAGATACGCAGTATTTT. It encodes CASSGRSEDTQYF.

The J gene is TRBJ2-3, the V gene TRBV14, with D maybe TRBD2 (6 bases). CDR1 is SGHDN and CDR2 is FVKESK in the germline V gene. The CDR3 has 18 amino acids. Trimming took 3 bases from V and 0 from J, leaving 19 bases between them. CDR3 loop: CASSQPGLRVSSTDTQYF. CDR3 DNA: TGTGCCAGCAGCCAGCCGGGACTCAGGGTTTCGAGCACAGATACGCAGTATTTT.

In its sample, this clonotype was seen a few times. V usage is TRBV24-1 and J usage is TRBJ2-6; possibly TRBD2 for D (6 bases). Germline V gives CDR1 KGHDR, CDR2 SFDVKD. The CDR3 extends over 17 amino acids. Trimming pared 5 bases from V and 1 base from J, leaving 14 bases between. The CDR3 region is CATSAAREVSGANVLTF. The CDR3 bases are TGTGCCACCAGTGCGGCCAGGGAGGTTTCTGGGGCCAACGTCCTGACTTTC.

The chain is built from TRBV19 and TRBJ1-1; TRBD1 matches at 7 bases. With V trimmed by 7 bases and J by 11 bases, 16 bases remained unmatched. The CDR3 runs to 14 residues. The germline gives CDR1 LNHDA, CDR2 SQIVND (reference sequence). The CDR3, as DNA: TGTGCCAGTATCCTGGGCCGGGGACAGACGGTGGCTTTCTTT. Translation: CASILGRGQTVAFF.

The V call is TRBV19, the J call TRBJ1-5, with a weak D call TRBD1 (5 bases). This CDR3 comprises 14 residues. Germline V gives CDR1 LNHDA, CDR2 SQIVND (reference sequence). Trimming took off 5 bases at V and 3 bases at J, with 11 bases between the two ends. CDR3 nucleotide sequence: TGTGCCAGTAGTCCTCGACAGACCAATCAGCCCCAGCATTTT. The encoded protein is CASSPRQTNQPQHF.

At least ten counts were recorded for this clonotype. The rearrangement links TRBV6-2 or TRBV6-3 to TRBJ2-1, with 8 bases fitting TRBD1. The CDR3 length is 14 residues. CDR1 is MNHEY, CDR2 SVGEGT, per germline. Trimming cost V 7 bases and J 4 bases; bases outside gene matches: 6. CDR3 DNA sequence: TGTGCCAGCAAAGGGACAGGAGGATACAATGAGCAGTTCTTC. Amino acid sequence: CASKGTGGYNEQFF.

V is TRBV18 and J is TRBJ1-3; 9 bases fit TRBD1. V shed 3 bases and J 4 bases; nucleotides not matched to a gene: 4. This CDR3 has 15 residues. From germline, CDR1 is KGHSH and CDR2 LQKENI. DNA of the CDR3: TGTGCCAGCTCACCCGGGACAGGGTTCGGAAACACCATATATTTT. This encodes CASSPGTGFGNTIYF.

This clonotype was found a few times. The V and J genes are TRBV20-1 and TRBJ2-7; maybe TRBD2 (5 bases). CDR3 length: 18 amino acids. With 0 bases removed from V and 0 bases from J, the gap between germline ends came to 21 bases. CDR1 is DFQATT, CDR2 SNEGSKA, per germline (reference sequence). CDR3 protein: CSAREGGGASPDSYEQYF. Written as DNA, the CDR3 is TGCAGTGCTAGAGAAGGAGGAGGAGCGTCCCCCGACTCCTACGAGCAGTACTTC.

This clonotype was seen at least ten times. The chain is built from TRBV12-3 or TRBV12-4 and TRBJ2-7; TRBD1 aligns across 8 bases. Trimming took 2 bases from V and 6 from J; bases not matched to a gene: 6. The CDR3 is 14 residues long. The CDR3 DNA is TGTGCCAGCAGTTTAATCAGGGGGCCCGGCGAGCAGTACTTC. It translates to CASSLIRGPGEQYF.

This clonotype has at least ten counts. This chain joins TRBV6-5 and TRBJ1-5; D uncertain. This CDR3 region has 14 residues. Trimming shortened V by 6 bases and J by 3 bases, and 12 bases separated the two germline ends. The germline V gene encodes CDR1 MNHEY and CDR2 SVGAGI. Here the CDR3 reads CASRYRQLNQPQHF. The CDR3 bases are TGTGCCAGCAGATACCGACAACTCAATCAGCCCCAGCATTTT.

This clonotype was counted between two and nine times. This chain joins TRBV5-5 and TRBJ2-1; no clear D. The V gene lost 1 base and the J gene lost 4 bases, with 6 bases spanning the gap. CDR3 length equals 13 residues. Germline V CDR1 and CDR2: SGHKS, YYEKEE (reference sequence). Here the CDR3 DNA reads TGTGCCAGCAGCTTGTCCCATTACAATGAGCAGTTCTTC. This gives the protein CASSLSHYNEQFF.

The table lists this clonotype with a few counts. V usage is TRBV6-1 and J usage is TRBJ1-1; D not certain. This CDR3 is 15 amino acids long. The V and J ends lost 0 bases and 1 base respectively, with 9 bases between them. The germline V gene encodes CDR1 MNHNS and CDR2 SASEGT. CDR3 protein: CASSEADRWNTEAFF. The CDR3 coding sequence is TGTGCCAGCAGTGAAGCGGACCGATGGAACACTGAAGCTTTCTTT.

The chain couples TRBV19 to TRBJ1-1; D is ambiguous. The CDR3 loop spans 15 amino acids. V shed 4 bases and J shed 5 bases, with 17 bases lying between them. Germline-derived CDR1 and CDR2 are LNHDA and SQIVND (reference sequence). The CDR3 DNA reads TGTGCCAGTAGTACCCGGGCGCCCTCGAAGACTGAAGCTTTCTTT. This gives the protein CASSTRAPSKTEAFF.

The chain links TRBV4-1 to TRBJ2-1, with TRBD2 matching 10 bases. V shed 4 bases, J shed 4 bases, and the junction held 7 bases outside the gene matches. Germline V CDR1 and CDR2: MGHRA, YSYEKL. This CDR3 is 16 amino acids long. The CDR3 nucleotides are TGCGCCAGCAGCCGCCCGACTAGCGGGCTGTACAATGAGCAGTTCTTC. This codes for CASSRPTSGLYNEQFF.

This clonotype was seen only a few times. This chain joins TRBV5-1 and TRBJ1-2, with TRBD1 identical over 12 bases. Looked up from germline, CDR1 is SGHRS and CDR2 is YFSETQ. There are 17 residues in the CDR3. V dropped 3 bases and J dropped 4; count of bases not matched to a gene: 10. The CDR3 DNA is TGCGCCAGCAGCTCGGGACAGGGGGCTGGTGGCGGCTATGGCTACACCTTC. Residues: CASSSGQGAGGGYGYTF.

This clonotype occurred a few times. V is TRBV12-3 or TRBV12-4 and J is TRBJ2-2, with a weak D call TRBD1 (6 bases). The V end was cut by 2 bases, the J end by 4 bases, with 8 bases between. The CDR3 is made up of 14 amino acids. DNA of the CDR3: TGTGCCAGCAGTTTATGGGACATCACCGGGGAGCTGTTTTTT. Protein: CASSLWDITGELFF.

As regards this clonotype: A much larger clone lies a single base off, so this may be a read error. The rearrangement links TRBV7-9 to TRBJ2-1, with D possibly being TRBD1 or TRBD2 (5 bases each). The germline V gene encodes CDR1 SEHNR and CDR2 FQNEAQ (reference sequence). The CDR3 runs to 13 residues. The CDR3 sequence is CARSPQEGTEQFF. The DNA for the CDR3 is TGTGCCCGCAGCCCCCAAGAGGGGACTGAGCAGTTCTTC.